This T cell receptor beta chain comes out of a study of cytomegalovirus exposure and HLA in healthy donors. Profiling relied on immunoSEQ multiplex PCR, and the TCRdb table lists in-frame clones only, not all of them. Among some 70,000 clones, around 97% were seen once, and the ten largest hold about 2.4%. Germline-derived CDR1 and CDR2 are SGHTA and FQGTGA. V lost 5 bases to trimming and J lost 5 bases; unmatched junction nucleotides: 3. The length of the CDR3 is 15 residues. The sequencing sample was made of PBMCs. This receptor was obtained from a man in his late teens or twenties in good health and CMV-seronegative. The chain carries TRBV7-3 and TRBJ2-5, with 15 bases identical to TRBD2. The CDR3 reads CASSRTSGRDETQYF. The CDR3 DNA sequence: TGTGCCAGCAGCCGGACTAGCGGGAGGGATGAGACCCAGTACTTC.